The 26 T cell receptor beta chains given below trace back to one sample, sequenced in a study of CD8+CD57+ T cells in acquired aplastic anemia. Genomic DNA templated the TCR beta VDJ and CDR3 profiling. One entry per CDR3 protein, called by TCRdb with MiXCR from the reads. The profile shows 68,000 or so distinct CDR3 sequences, 50% to 55% of them singletons. Sequenced: sorted CD4+, CD8+, or CD8+CD57+ T cells (not recorded which) from PBMCs. These receptors originate from a human donor in good health, serving as a control.

This chain uses TRBV10-3 with TRBJ1-5; TRBD1 agrees at 9 bases. CDR1 is ENHRY, CDR2 SYGVKD, per germline. The V gene end was trimmed by 10 bases and the J gene end by 7 bases; junction bases not matched to a gene: 11. This CDR3 comprises 14 residues. The CDR3 region is CATRPNDRGQPQHF. The CDR3 nucleotides are TGTGCCACCCGCCCCAATGACAGGGGGCAGCCCCAGCATTTT.

This clonotype was counted many times. The rearrangement links TRBV2 to TRBJ2-7, with 10 bases matching TRBD2. The length of the CDR3 is 15 residues. With 2 bases clipped from V and 4 bases from J, the junction kept 5 bases outside the gene matches. The germline gives CDR1 SNHLY, CDR2 FYNNEI. This CDR3 is CASSELAGDFYEQYF. CDR3 nucleotides: TGTGCCAGCAGTGAACTAGCGGGGGATTTTTACGAGCAGTACTTC.

The V call is TRBV29-1, the J call TRBJ2-6; 7 bases are shared with TRBD1. CDR1 and CDR2 from the germline V gene are SQVTM and ANQGSEA. The CDR3 has 20 amino acids. With 6 bases clipped from V and 0 bases from J, the junction kept 20 bases outside the gene matches. The chain's CDR3 is CSVTGQDITTSSSGANVLTF. In DNA form, the CDR3 reads TGCAGCGTGACAGGGCAGGATATAACGACTTCGAGCTCTGGGGCCAACGTCCTGACTTTC.

This rearrangement joins TRBV4-2 to TRBJ1-1, with D unclear. The CDR3 contains 13 residues. CDR1 is LGHNA, CDR2 YNFKEQ, per germline. Trimming stripped 2 bases from V and 2 bases from J, with 6 bases between. CDR3 DNA: TGTGCCAGCAGCCAAATAGACAACACTGAAGCTTTCTTT. Its translation: CASSQIDNTEAFF.

This clonotype was detected many times. This chain joins TRBV4-1 and TRBJ2-2; D may be TRBD2 (7 bases). Trimming took off 3 bases at V and 1 base at J, with 12 bases between the two ends. Germline-derived CDR1 and CDR2 are MGHRA and YSYEKL. This CDR3 comprises 16 residues. The CDR3 protein is CASSHPGGRNTGELFF. The CDR3 nucleotides are TGCGCCAGCAGCCACCCCGGGGGGCGGAACACCGGGGAGCTGTTTTTT.

The rearrangement links TRBV10-2 to TRBJ2-7; TRBD2 matches at 9 bases. With 2 bases clipped from V and 5 bases from J, the junction kept 4 bases outside the gene matches. CDR1 and CDR2 (germline): WSHSY, SAAADI. CDR3 length: 14 residues. CDR3 amino acids: CASSEAGGLHEQYF. The CDR3 DNA follows: TGCGCCAGCAGTGAGGCGGGAGGGCTCCACGAGCAGTACTTC.

This clonotype came up many times. A read error is possible here, since a much larger clone lies one base away. The chain employs TRBV20-1 and TRBJ2-7; D may be TRBD2 (5 bases). V was clipped by 5 bases and J by 7 bases, with 15 bases between them. The CDR3 sequence is 12 residues long. Germline V lookup: CDR1 DFQATT, CDR2 SNEGSKA (reference sequence). CDR3 loop: CSAGRGLGEQYF. CDR3 coding DNA: TGCAGTGCTGGCCGGGGTTTGGGGGAGCAGTACTTC.

This clonotype was counted ten times or more. V and J are TRBV3-1 and TRBJ1-4; no reliable D call. The ends were cut back, 5 bases at V and 4 bases at J, with 11 bases in the middle. This CDR3 is 14 amino acids long. The V gene's germline CDR1 is LGHDT and CDR2 YNNKEL (reference sequence). CDR3 in amino acids: CASSSRHYNEKLFF. The CDR3 nucleotides read TGTGCCAGCAGCTCCCGACACTATAATGAAAAACTGTTTTTT.

This chain links TRBV29-1 with TRBJ1-2; the D is unclear. Germline CDR1 is SQVTM and CDR2 is ANQGSEA. Trimming pared 6 bases from V and 6 bases from J, leaving 17 bases between. The CDR3 contains 13 residues. CDR3 amino acids: CSVYNSALDGYTF. CDR3 nucleotide sequence: TGCAGCGTGTACAACAGTGCCCTCGATGGCTACACCTTC.

This clonotype was observed once. The rearrangement joins TRBV2 to TRBJ2-7; the D gene is possibly TRBD2 (6 bases). Germline V gene data show CDR1 as SNHLY and CDR2 as FYNNEI. The germline V and J ends were trimmed by 2 bases and 2 bases, with 19 bases remaining between them. This CDR3 is built from 17 residues. The CDR3 region is CASSEFGVLGLTYEQYF. The CDR3 DNA follows: TGTGCCAGCAGTGAATTCGGTGTTCTGGGACTTACCTACGAGCAGTACTTC.

The chain links TRBV5-1 to TRBJ2-7, with 9 nucleotides matching TRBD1. V lost 4 bases and J lost 6; bases outside the gene matches: 14. Germline loops: CDR1 SGHRS, CDR2 YFSETQ. The CDR3 is 16 residues long. Here the CDR3 DNA reads TGCGCCAGCAGCGGAGTGCCGGGACAGGGAAGGCCCGAGCAGTACTTC. This encodes CASSGVPGQGRPEQYF.

The CDR3 region is CSALSSRNTEAFF. DNA of the CDR3: TGCAGTGCTCTGAGTAGTAGGAACACTGAAGCTTTCTTT. The chain is built from TRBV20-1 and TRBJ1-1; D uncertain. The CDR3 length is 13 residues. V was clipped by 5 bases and J by 1 base, with 11 bases between them. Germline V gene lookup returns CDR1 DFQATT and CDR2 SNEGSKA (reference sequence).

As concerns this clonotype: Possible read error: a much larger clone is one base away. CDR3 amino acids: CASSQEGLRTDTQYF. The CDR3 region has the DNA TGCGCCAGCAGCCAAGAGGGTCTCCGCACAGATACGCAGTATTTT. The chain is built from TRBV4-1 and TRBJ2-3; D uncertain. This CDR3 comprises 15 residues. V was shortened by 0 bases and J by 1 base, with 8 bases between the two germline ends. CDR1 MGHRA and CDR2 YSYEKL come from the germline V gene.

The table lists this clonotype with many counts. The chain is built from TRBV20-1 and TRBJ1-1, with TRBD1 matching over 7 bases. The CDR3 sequence is 13 residues long. The V segment lost 6 bases and the J segment 4 bases; nucleotides outside the gene matches: 8. Germline loops: CDR1 DFQATT, CDR2 SNEGSKA (reference sequence). The CDR3 DNA is TGCAGTGCACCTACAGGGGAATTCACTGAAGCTTTCTTT. Its protein product is CSAPTGEFTEAFF.

V and J are TRBV20-1 and TRBJ2-5, with 9 bases that match TRBD2. The CDR3 sequence is 13 residues long. J gave up 2 bases and V 8 bases, and 6 bases lay outside the gene matches. Germline assignment: CDR1 DFQATT and CDR2 SNEGSKA (reference sequence). CDR3 region: CSSSGGIQETQYF. CDR3 in DNA: TGCAGTTCAAGCGGGGGGATTCAAGAGACCCAGTACTTC.

This rearrangement joins TRBV2 to TRBJ2-1; D call uncertain. V dropped 3 bases and J dropped 10 bases, with 16 bases sitting between them. CDR3 length: 14 residues. Germline CDR1 SNHLY, CDR2 FYNNEI. The CDR3 loop reads CASSESDGLGEQFF. As DNA, the CDR3 is TGTGCCAGCAGTGAGTCGGACGGCTTGGGGGAGCAGTTCTTC. The full variable domain, its missing parts supplied by reference TRBV2 and TRBJ2-1, is EPEVTQTPSHQVTQMGQEVILRCVPISNHLYFYWYRQILGQKVEFLVSFYNNEISEKSEIFDDQFSVERPDGSNFTLKIRSTKLEDSAMYFCASSESDGLGEQFFGPGTRLTVL.

The chain links TRBV29-1 to TRBJ2-3; TRBD1 matches 8 bases. V lost 4 bases, J lost 0 bases, and 6 bases stayed unmatched. From germline, CDR1 is SQVTM and CDR2 ANQGSEA. The CDR3 contains 15 residues. The CDR3 region is CSVAPGGRSTDTQYF. In nucleotides, the CDR3 is TGCAGCGTTGCGCCAGGGGGCCGTAGCACAGATACGCAGTATTTT.

The rearrangement joins TRBV20-1 to TRBJ2-7; TRBD1 matches at 7 bases. CDR3 size: 14 residues. The germline V gene encodes CDR1 DFQATT and CDR2 SNEGSKA (reference sequence). V shed 1 base and J 1 base; nucleotides not matched to a gene: 4. CDR3 sequence (DNA): TGCAGTGCTAGAGGGCGACAGGGTTCCTACGAGCAGTACTTC. This translates into CSARGRQGSYEQYF.

Comment on this clonotype: This likely comes from a read error, as the CDR3 has no conserved phenylalanine or tryptophan at its end. The rearrangement joins TRBV7-9 to TRBJ2-7, with 10 bases lining up with TRBD1. The germline gives CDR1 SEHNR, CDR2 FQNEAQ (reference sequence). The CDR3 is 15 residues long. V lost 6 bases and J lost 4; bases outside the gene matches: 9. The CDR3 DNA reads as TGTGCCAGCAGGCGTACCGGGACAGGGGCTTACGAGCAGTACTCC. Residues: CASRRTGTGAYEQYS.

J is TRBJ1-4 and V is TRBV19; 9 positions match TRBD1. Germline CDR1 and CDR2: LNHDA and SQIVND (reference sequence). CDR3 length: 14 residues. The V segment lost 6 bases and the J segment 8 bases; nucleotides outside the gene matches: 7. DNA for the CDR3: TGTGCCAGTAGACCGGGACAGGGAAGCGAAAAACTGTTTTTT. Protein product: CASRPGQGSEKLFF.

This rearrangement joins TRBV7-2 to TRBJ2-1; D not certain. The germline V gene has CDR1 SGHTA and CDR2 FQGNSA. The length of the CDR3 is 13 residues. Trimming removed 5 bases from V and 2 bases from J, with 7 bases in between. The CDR3 reads CASSQDTYNEQFF. Written as DNA, the CDR3 is TGTGCCAGCAGCCAAGACACCTACAATGAGCAGTTCTTC.

The gene calls are TRBV19 and TRBJ1-1; D gene uncertain. The V gene lost 6 bases and the J gene lost 0 bases, with 8 bases spanning the gap. The CDR3 runs 13 residues. The germline gives CDR1 LNHDA, CDR2 SQIVND (reference sequence). Here the CDR3 DNA reads TGTGCCAGTAGGCCCGGGCTGAACACTGAAGCTTTCTTT. Protein product: CASRPGLNTEAFF.

This chain joins TRBV2 and TRBJ2-3; 13 bases are shared with TRBD2. V lost 1 base and J lost 5; bases outside the gene matches: 6. Germline V gene sequence: CDR1 SNHLY, CDR2 FYNNEI. The length of the CDR3 is 17 residues. The CDR3 DNA reads as TGTGCCAGCAGTGAAGAAACTAGCGGGAGGGCCGTAGATACGCAGTATTTT. Protein product: CASSEETSGRAVDTQYF. Combining the CDR3 with reference TRBV2 and TRBJ2-3 gives the whole variable domain EPEVTQTPSHQVTQMGQEVILRCVPISNHLYFYWYRQILGQKVEFLVSFYNNEISEKSEIFDDQFSVERPDGSNFTLKIRSTKLEDSAMYFCASSEETSGRAVDTQYFGPGTRLTVL.

The count of this clonotype is one. An end of the junction differs from the germline gene, which may be a read error. The V gene is TRBV20-1, the J gene TRBJ2-1, with TRBD2 matching 14 bases. Germline V CDR1 and CDR2: DFQATT, SNEGSKA (reference sequence). This CDR3 is built from 16 residues. The CDR3 here is CSASVGLAGAYNEQFF. In DNA form, the CDR3 reads TGCAGCGCTAGTGTGGGACTAGCGGGAGCCTACAATGAGCAGTTCTTC.

This clonotype was seen a few times. The chain has TRBV19 and TRBJ1-2; tentative D call: TRBD1 (6 bases). Deletions cut 4 bases from V and 4 bases from J, with 10 bases between. CDR3 length: 13 residues. Germline CDR1 reads LNHDA; CDR2 reads SQIVND (reference sequence). The CDR3 region is CASSNRALYGYTF. The CDR3 region has the DNA TGTGCCAGTAGTAACAGGGCGCTCTATGGCTACACCTTC.

This clonotype rates as medium-sized. This chain links TRBV2 with TRBJ1-2, with D possibly matching TRBD1 (5 bases). The CDR3 is 14 residues long. The V end lost 2 bases, the J end lost 3 bases, and 10 bases lay between the germline ends. Germline lookup yields CDR1 SNHLY and CDR2 FYNNEI. As DNA, the CDR3 is TGTGCCAGCAGTGAACAGGGAGGAGACTATGGCTACACCTTC. Amino acids: CASSEQGGDYGYTF. Full variable domain (missing parts from reference TRBV2 and TRBJ1-2): EPEVTQTPSHQVTQMGQEVILRCVPISNHLYFYWYRQILGQKVEFLVSFYNNEISEKSEIFDDQFSVERPDGSNFTLKIRSTKLEDSAMYFCASSEQGGDYGYTFGSGTRLTVV.